The rows below give T cell receptor beta chains drawn from one sample of a study of cytomegalovirus exposure and HLA in healthy donors. Generated by immunoSEQ multiplex PCR, the TCRdb table keeps only in-frame clones and is missing some. The sample has some 180,000 clones; roughly 87% are singletons. The sample was PBMCs. These receptors all stem from a boy younger than 10 in good health and CMV-seronegative. CDR3s include the opening cysteine and the closing phenylalanine or tryptophan. The D gene is left open where the match is weak. Only some rows state a clone size, as once, few, many or a class for expanded clones.

v_gene,j_gene,abundance,d_gene,CDR3aa,CDR3nt
TRBV19,TRBJ2-7,once,.,CASSRGKDHEQYF,TGTGCCAGTAGTCGGGGAAAGGACCACGAGCAGTACTTC
TRBV25-1,TRBJ2-4,once,.,CAGEGGPKNIQYF,TGTGCCGGCGAGGGGGGGCCAAAAAACATTCAGTACTTC
TRBV4-2,TRBJ2-3,.,TRBD1,CASSQGSGGSADTQYF,TGTGCCAGCAGCCAAGGGTCAGGGGGAAGCGCAGATACGCAGTATTTT
TRBV2,TRBJ1-1,once,.,CASSDVAENTEAFF,TGTGCCAGCAGTGATGTGGCAGAGAACACTGAAGCTTTCTTT
TRBV27,TRBJ2-3,.,TRBD2,CASSPMGGSSTDTQYF,TGTGCCAGCAGTCCTATGGGGGGGAGTAGCACAGATACGCAGTATTTT
TRBV6-1,TRBJ2-7,.,TRBD1,CASRSGGSYEQYF,TGTGCCAGCAGATCAGGGGGCTCCTACGAGCAGTACTTC
TRBV6-5,TRBJ2-7,.,.,CASSLDWSYEQYF,TGTGCCAGCAGTCTCGACTGGTCGTACGAGCAGTACTTC
TRBV27,TRBJ1-1,.,.,CASSPYEVATEAFF,TGTGCCAGCAGTCCTTATGAGGTAGCCACTGAAGCTTTCTTT
TRBV30,TRBJ2-7,.,TRBD2,CAWSVSGRFTEQYF,TGTGCCTGGAGTGTCAGCGGGAGATTTACCGAGCAGTACTTC
TRBV5-1,TRBJ2-3,.,.,CASSLGRGAFTDTQYF,TGCGCCAGCAGTCTTGGCAGGGGGGCCTTCACAGATACGCAGTATTTT
TRBV7-6,TRBJ2-7,once,TRBD2,CASSLGLAGVYEQYF,TGTGCCAGCAGCTTGGGTCTAGCGGGAGTGTACGAGCAGTACTTC
TRBV7-9,TRBJ2-7,few,TRBD1,CSSSLGTGGGEQYF,TGTTCCAGCAGCTTAGGGACAGGGGGGGGCGAGCAGTACTTC
TRBV9,TRBJ1-4,.,.,CASSSGERANEKLFF,TGTGCCAGCAGCTCAGGGGAACGGGCTAATGAAAAACTGTTTTTT
TRBV7-6,TRBJ2-5,.,TRBD1,CASSWTGQQETQYF,TGTGCCAGCAGCTGGACAGGGCAACAAGAGACCCAGTACTTC
TRBV5-1,TRBJ2-3,.,.,CASSLVRTSTDTQYF,TGCGCCAGCAGCTTGGTGAGGACTAGCACAGATACGCAGTATTTT
TRBV6-6,TRBJ2-7,.,.,CASTEGASQGYEQYF,TGTGCCAGCACCGAAGGGGCTAGTCAAGGGTACGAGCAGTACTTC
TRBV6-5,TRBJ1-2,.,.,CASRVYQKLLYGYTF,TGTGCCAGCAGGGTCTACCAAAAGCTGCTTTATGGCTACACCTTC
TRBV7-9,TRBJ2-7,.,.,CSSSRIEGTYEQYF,TGTTCCAGCAGCCGCATTGAGGGCACCTACGAGCAGTACTTC
TRBV28,TRBJ2-1,.,TRBD2,CASSPGLAGDEQFF,TGTGCCAGCAGCCCGGGACTAGCGGGAGATGAGCAGTTCTTC
TRBV28,TRBJ1-1,.,TRBD1,CASSLRGRFWNTEAFF,TGTGCCAGCAGTTTAAGGGGGCGCTTCTGGAACACTGAAGCTTTCTTT
TRBV6-5,TRBJ1-1,.,.,CASSYDSGGTEAFF,TGTGCCAGCAGTTACGACAGTGGCGGCACTGAAGCTTTCTTT
TRBV4-1,TRBJ2-3,.,.,CASSRTLSGTDTQYF,TGCGCCAGCAGCCGGACTCTATCAGGCACAGATACGCAGTATTTT
TRBV2,TRBJ2-7,.,.,CASYDPGSYEQYF,TGTGCCAGCTACGATCCGGGATCCTACGAGCAGTACTTC
TRBV7-8,TRBJ1-2,.,TRBD1,CASSLQTGLAYGYTF,TGTGCCAGCAGCTTACAGACAGGGCTCGCCTATGGCTACACCTTC
TRBV15,TRBJ2-3,.,TRBD1,CATSRTGPGTGADTQYF,TGTGCCACCAGCAGAACTGGCCCCGGGACAGGGGCAGATACGCAGTATTTT
TRBV27,TRBJ2-6,.,.,CASTSRGFSGANVLTF,TGTGCCAGCACCTCTCGGGGTTTCTCTGGGGCCAACGTCCTGACTTTC
TRBV10-3,TRBJ1-1,.,.,CAISESPGEMNTEAFF,TGTGCCATCAGTGAGTCGCCAGGGGAGATGAACACTGAAGCTTTCTTT
TRBV27,TRBJ2-7,.,TRBD1,CASSLSSLRDRGRNEQYF,TGTGCCAGCAGTTTATCATCGTTGCGGGACAGGGGGCGGAACGAGCAGTACTTC
TRBV2,TRBJ1-1,.,.,CASRRAGAEAFF,TGTGCCAGCAGGAGGGCAGGGGCTGAAGCTTTCTTT
TRBV4-2,TRBJ1-4,.,TRBD1,CASSQQQGAGNEKLFF,TGTGCCAGCAGCCAACAACAGGGGGCAGGTAATGAAAAACTGTTTTTT
TRBV30,TRBJ2-3,once,.,CAWSRTRGGVGDTQYF,TGTGCCTGGAGTCGAACGAGGGGGGGGGTAGGAGATACGCAGTATTTT
TRBV30,TRBJ2-7,.,TRBD1,CAWAQGVYEQYF,TGTGCCTGGGCCCAGGGGGTTTACGAGCAGTACTTC
TRBV7-3,TRBJ1-3,.,.,CASSLAPWGVTGNTIYF,TGTGCCAGCAGCCTAGCTCCTTGGGGAGTTACTGGAAACACCATATATTTT
TRBV29-1,TRBJ1-3,.,.,CSVGRTAISGNTIYF,TGCAGCGTTGGTAGGACAGCAATCTCTGGAAACACCATATATTTT
TRBV5-4,TRBJ2-5,.,TRBD2,CASSPRGGGGETQYF,TGTGCCAGCAGCCCAAGGGGCGGGGGAGGGGAGACCCAGTACTTC
TRBV18,TRBJ1-5,.,.,CASSPDMTTSYNQPQHF,TGTGCCAGCTCACCAGACATGACCACGTCCTACAATCAGCCCCAGCATTTT
TRBV19,TRBJ2-7,.,.,CASSKELGGPLSYEQYF,TGTGCCAGTAGTAAAGAGTTGGGCGGGCCCCTTTCCTACGAGCAGTACTTC
TRBV28,TRBJ1-4,.,TRBD1,CASRPQGGDEKLFF,TGTGCCAGCAGACCACAGGGGGGGGATGAAAAACTGTTTTTT
TRBV5-6,TRBJ2-7,.,TRBD2,CASSLGGRFTYEQYF,TGTGCCAGCAGCTTGGGCGGGAGGTTTACCTACGAGCAGTACTTC
TRBV27,TRBJ1-2,.,.,CASSLLPLGDSNYGYTF,TGTGCCAGCAGTTTATTGCCGCTGGGGGACTCTAACTATGGCTACACCTTC
TRBV19,TRBJ1-4,.,.,CASSMGTRFGEKLFF,TGTGCCAGTAGTATGGGTACGAGATTCGGGGAAAAACTGTTTTTT
TRBV6-6,TRBJ2-2,few,.,CASGNRDKNTGELFF,TGTGCCAGCGGTAACCGGGACAAAAACACCGGGGAGCTGTTTTTT
TRBV2,TRBJ2-3,.,.,CASSERDWDTQYF,TGTGCCAGCAGTGAACGAGATTGGGATACGCAGTATTTT
TRBV30,TRBJ2-7,once,.,CAWSVSDRYEQYF,TGTGCCTGGAGTGTATCCGACAGGTACGAGCAGTACTTC
TRBV6-1,TRBJ1-3,.,.,CASSARQPSSGNTIYF,TGTGCCAGCAGTGCCCGACAGCCGAGCTCTGGAAACACCATATATTTT
TRBV7-8,TRBJ2-7,.,TRBD1,CASRTDRGFDEQYF,TGTGCCAGCAGAACAGACAGGGGTTTTGACGAGCAGTACTTC